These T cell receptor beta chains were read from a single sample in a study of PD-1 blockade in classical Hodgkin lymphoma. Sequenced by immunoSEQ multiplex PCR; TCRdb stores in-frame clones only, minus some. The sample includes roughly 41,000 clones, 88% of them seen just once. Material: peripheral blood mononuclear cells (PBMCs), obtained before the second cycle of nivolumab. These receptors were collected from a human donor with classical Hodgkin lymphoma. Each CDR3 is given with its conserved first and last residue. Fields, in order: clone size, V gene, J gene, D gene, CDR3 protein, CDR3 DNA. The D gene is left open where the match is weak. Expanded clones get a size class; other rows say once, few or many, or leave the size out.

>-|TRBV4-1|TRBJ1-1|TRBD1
CASSQGDAGGLWWYTEAFF
TGCGCCAGCAGCCAAGGGGACGCAGGGGGTTTATGGTGGTACACTGAAGCTTTCTTT
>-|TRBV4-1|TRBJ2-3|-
CASSQSSSSIGTRADTQYF
TGCGCCAGCAGCCAGTCAAGCTCCTCGATTGGAACAAGAGCAGATACGCAGTATTTT
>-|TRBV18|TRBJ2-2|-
CASSPLGSGELFF
TGTGCCAGCTCACCACTAGGCTCCGGGGAGCTGTTTTTT
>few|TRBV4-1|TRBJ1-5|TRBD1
CASSQVAGTGTQPQHF
TGCGCCAGCAGCCAAGTGGCAGGGACAGGGACTCAGCCCCAGCATTTT
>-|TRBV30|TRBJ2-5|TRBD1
CAWSVWTGRQETQYF
TGTGCCTGGAGTGTATGGACAGGGCGGCAAGAGACCCAGTACTTC
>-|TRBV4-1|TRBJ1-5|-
CASSPYGVTQPQHF
TGCGCCAGCAGCCCCTACGGGGTCACTCAGCCCCAGCATTTT
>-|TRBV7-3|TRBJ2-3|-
CASSFPGLGADTQYF
TGTGCCAGCAGCTTCCCAGGCCTCGGGGCAGATACGCAGTATTTT
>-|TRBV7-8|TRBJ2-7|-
CASSRGTSIDEQYF
TGTGCCAGCAGCAGGGGGACCTCGATCGACGAGCAGTACTTC
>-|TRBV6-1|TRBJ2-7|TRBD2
CASRALSGGSSEQYF
TGTGCCAGCAGGGCCCTATCGGGAGGGTCGTCGGAGCAGTACTTC
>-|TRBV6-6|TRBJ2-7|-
CASSKLTVFTYEQYF
TGTGCCAGCAGTAAGCTGACAGTATTTACCTACGAGCAGTACTTC
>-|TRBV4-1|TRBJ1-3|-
CASSQELEGRSSGNTIYF
TGCGCCAGCAGCCAAGAATTAGAGGGCCGGAGCTCTGGAAACACCATATATTTT